Each of the 24 T cell receptor beta chains below was sequenced from the same sample in a study of PD-1 blockade in mismatch repair-deficient tumors (TCRdb year 2017). Libraries were made using the immunoSEQ multiplex PCR assay. TCRdb carries this immuneACCESS record with in-frame sequences only. Its versions omit some clonotypes, under half of them owing to an unresolved V gene in the studies checked, with the rest unexplained. The sample table contains tens of thousands of clones; only one count was recorded for about 72% of them. The top ten hold 4.5% to 6% of the sample. This sample comprised peripheral blood, obtained 2 weeks after starting pembrolizumab. Source of these receptors: an adult with mismatch repair-deficient cancer.

The rearrangement joins TRBV5-1 to TRBJ2-7; TRBD2 matches 8 bases. The CDR3 has 14 amino acids. CDR1 and CDR2 (germline): SGHRS, YFSETQ. V lost 4 bases to trimming and J lost 7 bases; unmatched junction nucleotides: 10. The CDR3 here is CASSPGAGVGEQYF. CDR3 DNA: TGCGCCAGCAGCCCGGGAGCGGGAGTAGGAGAGCAGTACTTC. The variable domain in full, completed from reference TRBV5-1 and TRBJ2-7, reads KAGVTQTPRYLIKTRGQQVTLSCSPISGHRSVSWYQQTPGQGLQFLFEYFSETQRNKGNFPGRFSGRQFSNSRSEMNVSTLELGDSALYLCASSPGAGVGEQYFGPGTRLTVT.

The chain recombines TRBV19 with TRBJ2-7; D gene unclear. CDR1 LNHDA and CDR2 SQIVND come from the germline V gene (reference sequence). CDR3 length: 14 residues. The V end lost 8 bases, the J end lost 0 bases, and 14 bases lay between the germline ends. CDR3 amino acids: CASRSQGASYEQYF. In DNA form, the CDR3 reads TGTGCCAGTCGTAGTCAAGGAGCCTCCTACGAGCAGTACTTC.

The chain has TRBV7-8 and TRBJ1-5; D ambiguous. The V gene's germline CDR1 is SGHVS and CDR2 FQNEAQ. Deletions cut 4 bases from V and 0 bases from J, with 4 bases between. CDR3 length equals 13 residues. The DNA for the CDR3 is TGTGCCAGCAGCTATTATAGCAATCAGCCCCAGCATTTT. Translation gives CASSYYSNQPQHF.

V is TRBV29-1 and J is TRBJ1-2, with D possibly TRBD1 on 5 matching bases. Per the germline V gene, CDR1 is SQVTM and CDR2 is ANQGSEA. Trimming removed 7 bases from V and 0 bases from J, with 15 bases in between. CDR3 size: 14 residues. In nucleotides, the CDR3 is TGCAGCGCCCGGGTGGGGGGAACTAACTATGGCTACACCTTC. Its protein is CSARVGGTNYGYTF.

The chain has TRBV11-3 and TRBJ1-2, with D possibly matching TRBD1 (5 bases). Germline lookup yields CDR1 SGHNT and CDR2 YENEEA. The germline V and J ends were trimmed by 0 bases and 8 bases, with 13 bases remaining between them. The CDR3 has 14 amino acids. The CDR3 loop reads CASSLDRPGGGYTF. DNA of the CDR3: TGTGCCAGCAGCTTAGACCGGCCGGGGGGGGGCTACACCTTC.

This clone has just one count. The chain carries TRBV29-1 and TRBJ2-7; no firm D call. From germline, CDR1 is SQVTM and CDR2 ANQGSEA. Trimming cost V 6 bases and J 3 bases, with 18 bases left between them. This CDR3 has 14 amino acids. Here the CDR3 DNA reads TGCAGCGTCGCACCGACTGCCGCCAACTACGAGCAGTACTTC. Translating it yields CSVAPTAANYEQYF.

The chain carries TRBV27 and TRBJ2-3; 9 bases are shared with TRBD1. Germline CDR1 MNHEY, CDR2 SMNVEV (reference sequence). The CDR3 sequence is 16 residues long. Trimming removed 6 bases from V and 4 bases from J; junction bases left unmatched: 11. CDR3 DNA: TGTGCCAGCAGCCCCTCAACCACAGGGGGCTCAGATACGCAGTATTTT. Translated: CASSPSTTGGSDTQYF.

The chain carries TRBV11-2 and TRBJ1-1; no reliable D call. Germline V CDR1 and CDR2: SGHAT, FQNNGV. This CDR3 has 13 amino acids. V was trimmed by 1 base and J by 5 bases, leaving 8 bases between them. The DNA of the CDR3 is TGTGCCAGCAGCTTAGGGGGTATAACTGAAGCTTTCTTT. Amino acid sequence: CASSLGGITEAFF.

The gene calls are TRBV27 and TRBJ2-5; 10 bases are shared with TRBD2. The CDR3 has 16 amino acids. CDR1 and CDR2 from the germline V gene are MNHEY and SMNVEV (reference sequence). The ends lost 7 bases at V and 5 bases at J; junction bases unmatched: 13. The CDR3 bases are TGTGCCAGCACGAAAGGGAGCGGGAGGGCCGGGGAGACCCAGTACTTC. Amino acid sequence: CASTKGSGRAGETQYF.

Only a few counts were recorded for this clone. The chain couples TRBV5-6 to TRBJ1-5; perhaps TRBD1 as D (5 bases). Trimming removed 1 base at V and 2 bases at J, with 7 bases between. Germline loops: CDR1 SGHDT, CDR2 YYEEEE. The CDR3 is 14 residues long. The CDR3 reads CASSLRGGNQPQHF. CDR3 DNA: TGTGCCAGCAGCTTGAGGGGAGGCAATCAGCCCCAGCATTTT.

The chain joins TRBV10-3 to TRBJ1-5, with D possibly matching TRBD1 (6 bases). The V end lost 3 bases, the J end lost 4 bases, and 10 bases lay between the germline ends. The CDR3 loop spans 14 amino acids. Germline assignment: CDR1 ENHRY and CDR2 SYGVKD. The CDR3 sequence: CAISDRGINQPQHF. In DNA, the CDR3 is TGTGCCATCAGTGACAGGGGCATTAATCAGCCCCAGCATTTT.

This sequence joins TRBV6-6 and TRBJ2-7, with unresolved D. This CDR3 comprises 13 residues. V was trimmed by 1 base and J by 4 bases, leaving 8 bases between them. CDR1 is MNHNY, CDR2 SVGAGI, per germline (reference sequence). CDR3 nucleotide sequence: TGTGCCAGCAGTTACTTGGCGGAGTACGAGCAGTACTTC. It specifies CASSYLAEYEQYF.

The rearrangement joins TRBV21-1 to TRBJ1-2. TRBV21-1 is annotated as a pseudogene. The length of the CDR3 is 14 residues. The CDR3 here is CASSERAVNYGYTF. As DNA, the CDR3 is TGTGCCAGCAGCGAAAGGGCAGTTAACTATGGCTACACCTTC.

The chain links TRBV9 to TRBJ2-3; the D gene is possibly TRBD1 (5 bases). Germline CDR1 SGDLS, CDR2 YYNGEE. The CDR3 is 14 residues long. The germline V and J ends were trimmed by 2 bases and 1 base, with 8 bases remaining between them. As DNA, the CDR3 is TGTGCCAGCAGCGTGCAGGGTGGCACAGATACGCAGTATTTT. The encoded protein is CASSVQGGTDTQYF.

In this sample, this clone turned up a few times. J is TRBJ1-5 and V is TRBV5-1; D call uncertain. The CDR3 has 18 residues. V lost 5 bases and J 4 bases, leaving 25 bases between the germline ends. The germline gives CDR1 SGHRS, CDR2 YFSETQ. CDR3 region: CASSRLNPPGYTNQPQHF. CDR3 nucleotide sequence: TGCGCCAGCAGTCGGTTAAATCCCCCGGGATACACGAATCAGCCCCAGCATTTT.

The genes are TRBV19 and TRBJ1-1; 10 bases fit TRBD1. Germline CDR1 and CDR2: LNHDA and SQIVND (reference sequence). V dropped 5 bases and J dropped 9; count of bases not matched to a gene: 12. The CDR3 covers 15 residues. CDR3 residues: CASSVSRTGGAQAFF. CDR3 DNA sequence: TGTGCCAGTAGTGTATCCCGGACAGGGGGGGCCCAAGCTTTCTTT.

The V gene is TRBV18, the J gene TRBJ1-4; D gene unclear. The CDR3 extends over 13 amino acids. CDR1 KGHSH and CDR2 LQKENI come from the germline V gene. V was shortened by 5 bases and J by 8 bases, with 12 bases between the two germline ends. CDR3 sequence reads: CASSAGLSEKLFF. The CDR3, as DNA: TGTGCCAGCTCAGCGGGCCTCAGCGAAAAACTGTTTTTT. The full variable domain, with the rest looked up from reference TRBV18 and TRBJ1-4, is NAGVMQNPRHLVRRRGQEARLRCSPMKGHSHVYWYRQLPEEGLKFMVYLQKENIIDESGMPKERFSAEFPKEGPSILRIQQVVRGDSAAYFCASSAGLSEKLFFGSGTQLSVL.

The chain uses TRBV19 and TRBJ1-5, with unresolved D. V lost 1 base, J lost 7 bases, and 23 bases lay in between. The CDR3 runs to 18 residues. Germline V gene data show CDR1 as LNHDA and CDR2 as SQIVND (reference sequence). CDR3 amino acids: CASSIVRAISGSGQPQHF. The CDR3 region has the DNA TGTGCCAGTAGTATAGTTAGAGCGATAAGTGGCTCGGGGCAGCCCCAGCATTTT.

The chain has TRBV10-2 and TRBJ2-6; D gene unclear. Germline CDR1 and CDR2: WSHSY and SAAADI. This CDR3 contains 16 residues. The V end was cut by 7 bases, the J end by 2 bases, with 15 bases between. CDR3 coding DNA: TGCGCCAGCAAGGAGTCCCCCAGCCCTGGGGCCAACGTCCTGACTTTC. It specifies CASKESPSPGANVLTF.

The V call is TRBV7-2, the J call TRBJ1-1; no firm D call. Germline V gene data show CDR1 as SGHTA and CDR2 as FQGNSA. With 1 base removed from V and 4 bases from J, the gap between germline ends came to 19 bases. The CDR3 totals 17 residues. The CDR3 region has the DNA TGTGCCAGCAGCTTAGGAGAGCCCGGACGGAAAAGCACTGAAGCTTTCTTT. Translating gives CASSLGEPGRKSTEAFF.

This clone has just one count. The chain combines TRBV13 with TRBJ2-1; 10 bases match TRBD2. This CDR3 region has 16 residues. Germline loops: CDR1 PRHDT, CDR2 FYEKMQ (reference sequence). Trimming took 6 bases from V and 4 from J; bases not matched to a gene: 9. The CDR3 sequence is CASSRKTSGQYNEQFF. In DNA form, the CDR3 reads TGTGCCAGCAGTCGTAAGACTAGCGGGCAATACAATGAGCAGTTCTTC.

The gene calls are TRBV7-2 and TRBJ2-3, with TRBD2 matching 9 bases. This CDR3 is built from 14 residues. The germline V gene has CDR1 SGHTA and CDR2 FQGNSA. V trimming: 6 bases; J trimming: 15 bases; junction bases outside the gene matches: 16. In DNA form, the CDR3 reads TGTGCCAGCAGTCCCAATCGAGCTAGCGGGGCCCCCTATTTT. Protein: CASSPNRASGAPYF.

This clone was seen just once. The V gene is TRBV9, the J gene TRBJ1-2, with TRBD1 identical over 10 bases. Germline lookup yields CDR1 SGDLS and CDR2 YYNGEE. Trimming cost V 4 bases and J 8 bases; bases outside gene matches: 11. This CDR3 has 15 amino acids. DNA of the CDR3: TGTGCCAGCAGCCCCGGGACAGGGGACGTCTTAGGCTACACCTTC. Protein product: CASSPGTGDVLGYTF. The variable domain in full, with the rest retrieved from reference TRBV9 and TRBJ1-2, is DSGVTQTPKHLITATGQRVTLRCSPRSGDLSVYWYQQSLDQGLQFLIQYYNGEERAKGNILERFSAQQFPDLHSELNLSSLELGDSALYFCASSPGTGDVLGYTFGSGTRLTVV.

The chain has TRBV7-8 and TRBJ2-1, with 14 positions matching TRBD2. Germline assignment: CDR1 SGHVS and CDR2 FQNEAQ. V lost 1 base, J lost 7 bases, and 9 bases stayed unmatched. CDR3 length: 18 amino acids. The CDR3 sequence: CASSLDHTGTSGSNEQFF. The CDR3 DNA sequence: TGTGCCAGCAGCTTAGATCACACCGGGACTAGCGGGAGTAATGAGCAGTTCTTC.